This paragraph reports one T cell receptor beta chain. This clonotype has a count of ten or more. What this receptor recognizes is not known. Base qualities are not at hand, and no much larger clone is one base apart. The sample comes from a study of T cells in Graves' hyperthyroidism and ophthalmopathy (dated by TCRdb to the late 2010s). Describing the broader study: Peripheral blood was collected at initial diagnosis, before any treatment. A discovery cohort of fewer than 110 patients, 43 with Graves' ophthalmopathy and more than 55 with stable Graves' hyperthyroidism, was used to find distinguishing TCR V-J signatures. Prospective prediction of ophthalmopathy was tested in an independent validation cohort consisting of roughly 20 hyperthyroidism patients and about 17 patients who later progressed to ophthalmopathy. The 100 discovery patients were randomly divided into training and test sets at a 7:3 ratio. In addition, the study compared T-cell repertoires in thyroid tissue and in blood from six Graves' hyperthyroidism patients. After blood sampling, hyperthyroidism patients were treated with methimazole at a starting dose of 30 mg daily, and ophthalmopathy patients were treated with high-dose intravenous methylprednisolone. TCR Vbeta CDR3 sequencing of some 140 peripheral blood samples (under 45 ophthalmopathy, 70 to 85 hyperthyroidism and some 17 progressor patients) is reported in the paper. Findings and caveats that apply to the study as a whole: In validation, the model predicted progression to ophthalmopathy a median of about 6.8 months before onset, with over 60% sensitivity and roughly 77% specificity. No statistical method was used to fix the sample size in advance, and group allocation was not hidden from the investigators. Blood samples also contained most of the expanded thyroid clonotypes (frequency above 0.001), which suggests that blood repertoires may reflect thyroid immune responses. Ophthalmopathy was separated from stable hyperthyroidism by a 13 V-J signature model, with 85% to 90% sensitivity and 81% to 82% specificity obtained in cross-validation and 80%/75% obtained in testing.

The CDR3 sequence holds 14 residues, the cysteine and phenylalanine included. The retained sequence is limited to the CDR3, 42 bases, with the frame set at the first base. V loses 5 bases of germline sequence and J loses 10 bases, and the interval between the two ends is 15 bases. Ophthalmopathy patients had moderately to severely active disease, Clinical Activity Score of at least 3, NOSPECS grade of at least 4, and duration under 3 months. Patients with uncontrolled infections, other autoimmune diseases, pregnancy or lactation were excluded. Diagnoses relied on clinical symptoms, serum thyroxine and TRAb, thyroid ultrasound and orbital computed tomography. PBMCs were separated from 7.5 to 10 ml of fresh peripheral blood using Ficoll-Paque density gradient centrifugation. Total RNA was extracted with Trizol reagent, and quality was checked on an Agilent 2100 Bioanalyzer. TCR beta CDR3 regions were amplified from RNA transcripts. The first round of RT-PCR for the TCR CDR3 was performed with the HTBI primer set and the Qiagen OneStep RT-PCR kit. A second multiplex PCR round built the libraries, followed by size selection and purification. Paired-end sequencing of the libraries was performed with 100 bp reads on an Illumina HiSeq2000. The authors' pipeline ran thus. Raw data were processed with SOAPnuke, discarding reads with adapters, uncalled bases, mean Phred below 15, or no exact constant-primer or identifier match. COPE v1.2.5 was used to merge high-quality paired reads, and clonotypes were defined as unique nucleotide sequences. Clonotypes were aligned to IMGT TRBV, TRBD and TRBJ reference segments using MiTCR v1.1. The analysis was restricted to V-J combinations with a frequency above 0.0001, which together covered 99.2% of the repertoires. The TCS score was defined as F50 (clonal expansion) divided by E x V (chaos), with BLOSUM62-based TCRdist calculated between CDR3 peptides within each V-J. Welch's t-statistics and random forest reduced 500 to 650 V-J features to about 13, which were used in a naive Bayes classifier (R e1071). TCRdb handled the public reads itself, with Q25 trimming in fastp and clone calling in MiXCR, and kept productive beta chains. Each CDR3 protein appears once, grouped with its most common genes and DNA. The V and J calls come from TCRdb's annotation, not from the publication. The sample has approximately 300,000 distinct CDR3 sequences on record, over 15% of them singletons. Approximately 57% of the sample rests with the top ten.

The rearranged chain carries TRBV12-3 or TRBV12-4 and TRBJ1-6, with TRBD1 perhaps the D gene, on 6 matching bases. The sequence was collected from a woman aged 55-69 years with Graves' ophthalmopathy. What was sequenced was blood. CDR3 loop: CASSLDRSSSPLHF. The sequence in DNA is TGTGCCAGCAGTCTCGACAGGTCCAGCTCACCCCTCCACTTT.